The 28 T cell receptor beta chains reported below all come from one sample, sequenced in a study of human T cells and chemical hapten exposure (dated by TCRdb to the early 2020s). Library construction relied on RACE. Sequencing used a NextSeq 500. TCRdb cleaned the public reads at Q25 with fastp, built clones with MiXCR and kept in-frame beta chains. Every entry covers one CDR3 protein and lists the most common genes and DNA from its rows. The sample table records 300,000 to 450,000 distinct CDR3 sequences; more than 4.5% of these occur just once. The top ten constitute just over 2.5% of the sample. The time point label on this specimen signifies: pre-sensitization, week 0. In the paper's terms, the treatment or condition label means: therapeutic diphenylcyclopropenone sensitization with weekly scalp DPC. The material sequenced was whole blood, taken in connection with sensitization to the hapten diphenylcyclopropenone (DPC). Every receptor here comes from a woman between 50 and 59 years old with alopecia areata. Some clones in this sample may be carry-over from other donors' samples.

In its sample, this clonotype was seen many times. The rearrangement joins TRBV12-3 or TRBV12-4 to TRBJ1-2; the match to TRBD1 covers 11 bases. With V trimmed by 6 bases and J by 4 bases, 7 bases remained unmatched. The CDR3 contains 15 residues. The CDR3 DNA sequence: TGTGCCAGCAGCTCCGGGACAGGGGGGTTCTATGGCTACACCTTC. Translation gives CASSSGTGGFYGYTF.

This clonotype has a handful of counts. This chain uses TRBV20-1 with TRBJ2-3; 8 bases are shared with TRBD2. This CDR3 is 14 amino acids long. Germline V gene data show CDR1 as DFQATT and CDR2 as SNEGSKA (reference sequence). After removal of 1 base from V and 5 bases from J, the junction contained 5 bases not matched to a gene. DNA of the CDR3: TGCAGTGCTAGAGGACTAGCGAAAGGAGATACGCAGTATTTT. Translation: CSARGLAKGDTQYF.

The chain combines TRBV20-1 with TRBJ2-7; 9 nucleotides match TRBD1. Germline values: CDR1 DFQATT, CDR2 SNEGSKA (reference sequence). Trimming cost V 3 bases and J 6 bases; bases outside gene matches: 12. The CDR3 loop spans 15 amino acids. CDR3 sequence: CSAREYSGTGREQYF. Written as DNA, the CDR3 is TGCAGTGCTAGGGAATATTCCGGGACAGGGCGCGAGCAGTACTTC.

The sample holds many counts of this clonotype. CDR3: CASSSLGVANQPQHF. The CDR3 DNA reads as TGTGCCAGCTCATCTTTGGGGGTGGCCAATCAGCCCCAGCATTTT. The V gene is TRBV18, the J gene TRBJ1-5; D may be TRBD1 (5 bases). The germline V gene has CDR1 KGHSH and CDR2 LQKENI. This CDR3 region has 15 residues. The V end lost 5 bases, the J end lost 3 bases, and 14 bases lay between the germline ends.

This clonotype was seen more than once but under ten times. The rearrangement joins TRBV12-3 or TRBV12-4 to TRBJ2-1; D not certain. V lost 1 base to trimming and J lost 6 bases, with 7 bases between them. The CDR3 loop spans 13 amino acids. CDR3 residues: CASSLGVLNEQFF. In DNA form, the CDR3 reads TGTGCCAGCAGTTTAGGGGTCCTCAATGAGCAGTTCTTC.

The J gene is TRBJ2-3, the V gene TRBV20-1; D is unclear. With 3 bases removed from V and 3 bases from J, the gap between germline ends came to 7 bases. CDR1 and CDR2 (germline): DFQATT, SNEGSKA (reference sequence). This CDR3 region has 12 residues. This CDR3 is CSARSLTDTQYF. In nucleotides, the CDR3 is TGCAGTGCTAGGTCCTTGACAGATACGCAGTATTTT.

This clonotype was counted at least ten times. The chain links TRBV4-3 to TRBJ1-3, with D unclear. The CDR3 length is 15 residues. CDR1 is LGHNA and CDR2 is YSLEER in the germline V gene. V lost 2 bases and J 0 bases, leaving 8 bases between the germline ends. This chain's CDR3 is CASSQYWGSGNTIYF. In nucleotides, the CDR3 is TGCGCCAGCAGCCAATATTGGGGCTCTGGAAACACCATATATTTT.

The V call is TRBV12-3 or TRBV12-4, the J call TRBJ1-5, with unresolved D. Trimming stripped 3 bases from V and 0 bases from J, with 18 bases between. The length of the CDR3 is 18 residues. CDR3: CASSFRAPLKGSNQPQHF. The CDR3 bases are TGTGCCAGCAGTTTCCGAGCCCCACTTAAGGGTAGCAATCAGCCCCAGCATTTT.

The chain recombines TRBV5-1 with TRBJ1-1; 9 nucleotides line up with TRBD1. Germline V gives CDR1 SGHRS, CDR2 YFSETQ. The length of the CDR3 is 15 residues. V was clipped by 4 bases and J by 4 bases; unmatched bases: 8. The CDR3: CASSVKQGAATEAFF. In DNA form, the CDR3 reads TGCGCCAGCAGCGTAAAACAGGGGGCCGCCACTGAAGCTTTCTTT.

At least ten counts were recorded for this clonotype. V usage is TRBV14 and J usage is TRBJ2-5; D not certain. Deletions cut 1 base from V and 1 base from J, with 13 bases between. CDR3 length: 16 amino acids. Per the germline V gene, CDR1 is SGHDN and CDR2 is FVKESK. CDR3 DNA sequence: TGTGCCAGCAGCCAAGGAGTGCGGCGGTCCCAAGAGACCCAGTACTTC. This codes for CASSQGVRRSQETQYF.

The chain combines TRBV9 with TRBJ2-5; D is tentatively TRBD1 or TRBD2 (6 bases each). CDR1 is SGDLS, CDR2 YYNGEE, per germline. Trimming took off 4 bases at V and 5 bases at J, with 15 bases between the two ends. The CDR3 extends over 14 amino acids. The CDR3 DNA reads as TGTGCCAGCAGCCCGTCGGGGGCGGGGGAGACCCAGTACTTC. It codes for CASSPSGAGETQYF.

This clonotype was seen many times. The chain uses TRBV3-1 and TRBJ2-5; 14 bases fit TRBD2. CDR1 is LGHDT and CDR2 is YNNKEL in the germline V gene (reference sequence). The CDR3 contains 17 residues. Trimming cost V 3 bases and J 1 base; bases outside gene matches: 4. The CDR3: CASSQHGLAGGQETQYF. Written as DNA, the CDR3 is TGTGCCAGCAGCCAGCACGGACTAGCGGGGGGCCAAGAGACCCAGTACTTC.

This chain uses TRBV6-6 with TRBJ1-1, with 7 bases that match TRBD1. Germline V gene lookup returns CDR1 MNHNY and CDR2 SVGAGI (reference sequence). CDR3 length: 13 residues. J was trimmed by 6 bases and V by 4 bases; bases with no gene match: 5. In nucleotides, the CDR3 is TGTGCCAGCAGTTTAACAGGGGTCGCTGAAGCTTTCTTT. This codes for CASSLTGVAEAFF.

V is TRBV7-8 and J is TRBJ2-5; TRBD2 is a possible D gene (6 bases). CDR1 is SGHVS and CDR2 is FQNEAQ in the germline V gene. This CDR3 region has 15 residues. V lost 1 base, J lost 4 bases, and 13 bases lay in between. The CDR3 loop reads CASSLVWQEGETQYF. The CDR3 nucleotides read TGTGCCAGCAGCTTAGTTTGGCAGGAGGGAGAGACCCAGTACTTC.

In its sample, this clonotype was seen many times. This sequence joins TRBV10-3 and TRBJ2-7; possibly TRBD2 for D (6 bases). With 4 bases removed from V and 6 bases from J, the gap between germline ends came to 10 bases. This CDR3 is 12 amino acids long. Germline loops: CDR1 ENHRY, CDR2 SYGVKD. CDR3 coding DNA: TGTGCCATCAGTGGCGGGACGGTCGAGCAGTACTTC. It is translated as CAISGGTVEQYF.

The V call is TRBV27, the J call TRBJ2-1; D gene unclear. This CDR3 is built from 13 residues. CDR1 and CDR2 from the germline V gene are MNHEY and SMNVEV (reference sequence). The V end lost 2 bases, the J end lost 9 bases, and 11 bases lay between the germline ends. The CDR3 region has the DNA TGTGCCAGCAGTTTAGATAAGGGTTCTGAGCAGTTCTTC. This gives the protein CASSLDKGSEQFF.

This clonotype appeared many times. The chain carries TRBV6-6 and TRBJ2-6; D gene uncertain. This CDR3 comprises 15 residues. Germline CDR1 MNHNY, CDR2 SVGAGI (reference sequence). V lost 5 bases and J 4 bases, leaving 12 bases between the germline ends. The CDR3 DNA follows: TGTGCCAGCAGTGACCAGGCGGTCGGGGCCAACGTCCTGACTTTC. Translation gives CASSDQAVGANVLTF.

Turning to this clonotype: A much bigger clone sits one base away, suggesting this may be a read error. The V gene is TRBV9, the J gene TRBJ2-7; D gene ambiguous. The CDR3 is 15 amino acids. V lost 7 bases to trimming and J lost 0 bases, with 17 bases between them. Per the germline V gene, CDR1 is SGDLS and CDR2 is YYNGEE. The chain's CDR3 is CASCLEQAPSYEQYF. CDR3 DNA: TGTGCCAGCTGCCTTGAGCAGGCGCCCTCCTACGAGCAGTACTTC.

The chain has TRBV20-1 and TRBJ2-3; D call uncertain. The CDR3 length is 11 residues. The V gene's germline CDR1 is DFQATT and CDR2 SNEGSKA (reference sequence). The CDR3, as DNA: TGCACCCCCGGCAGCACAGATACGCAGTATTTT. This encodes CTPGSTDTQYF.

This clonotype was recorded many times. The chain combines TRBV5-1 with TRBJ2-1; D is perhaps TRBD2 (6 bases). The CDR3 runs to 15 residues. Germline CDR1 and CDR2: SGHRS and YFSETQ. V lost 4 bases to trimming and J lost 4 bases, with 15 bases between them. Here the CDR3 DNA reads TGCGCCAGCAGCACCCAAGGGCGGGGATACAATGAGCAGTTCTTC. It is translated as CASSTQGRGYNEQFF.

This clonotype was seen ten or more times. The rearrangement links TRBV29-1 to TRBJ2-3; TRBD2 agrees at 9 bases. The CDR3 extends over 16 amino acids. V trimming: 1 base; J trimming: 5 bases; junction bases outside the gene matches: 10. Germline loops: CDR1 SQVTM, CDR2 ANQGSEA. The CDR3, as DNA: TGCAGCGTTGAAGTGGCTAGCGGGAAATTCAGAGATACGCAGTATTTT. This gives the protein CSVEVASGKFRDTQYF.

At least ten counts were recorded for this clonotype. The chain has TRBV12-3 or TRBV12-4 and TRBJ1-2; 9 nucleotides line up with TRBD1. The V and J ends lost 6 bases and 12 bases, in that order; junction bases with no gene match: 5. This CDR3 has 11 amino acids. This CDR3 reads CASSRTGAHTF. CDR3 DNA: TGTGCCAGCAGCAGGACAGGGGCCCACACCTTC.

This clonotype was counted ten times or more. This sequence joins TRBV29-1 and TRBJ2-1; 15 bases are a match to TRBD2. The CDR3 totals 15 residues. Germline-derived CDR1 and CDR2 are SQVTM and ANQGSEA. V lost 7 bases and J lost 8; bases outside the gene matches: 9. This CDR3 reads CSAEKGLAGGDEQFF. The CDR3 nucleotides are TGCAGCGCTGAGAAAGGACTAGCGGGAGGGGATGAGCAGTTCTTC.

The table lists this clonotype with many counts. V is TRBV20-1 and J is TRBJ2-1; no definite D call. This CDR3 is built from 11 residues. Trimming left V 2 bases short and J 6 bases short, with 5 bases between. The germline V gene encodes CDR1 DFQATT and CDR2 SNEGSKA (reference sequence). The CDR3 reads CSARLSNEQFF. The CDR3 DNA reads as TGCAGTGCTAGATTATCCAATGAGCAGTTCTTC.

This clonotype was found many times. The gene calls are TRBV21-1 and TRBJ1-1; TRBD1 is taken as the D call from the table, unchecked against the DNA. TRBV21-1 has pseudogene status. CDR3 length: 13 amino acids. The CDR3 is CASSSNSGQEAFF. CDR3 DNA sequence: TGTGCCAGCAGCTCAAACTCCGGACAAGAAGCTTTCTTT.

In nucleotides, the CDR3 is TGTGCCAGCAGCTTCCGGGGCCTCACCGGGGAGCTGTTTTTT. This sequence encodes CASSFRGLTGELFF. The gene calls are TRBV7-3 and TRBJ2-2, with D perhaps assigned TRBD1 or TRBD2 (5 bases each). Per the germline V gene, CDR1 is SGHTA and CDR2 is FQGTGA. V was shortened by 3 bases and J by 4 bases, with 9 bases between the two germline ends. The length of the CDR3 is 14 residues.

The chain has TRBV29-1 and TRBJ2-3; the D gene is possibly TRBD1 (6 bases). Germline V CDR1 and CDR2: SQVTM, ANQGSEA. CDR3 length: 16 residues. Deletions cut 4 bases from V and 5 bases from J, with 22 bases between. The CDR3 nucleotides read TGCAGCGTTGCCGGGACAAGGGGGAATAGTGGAGATACGCAGTATTTT. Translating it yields CSVAGTRGNSGDTQYF.

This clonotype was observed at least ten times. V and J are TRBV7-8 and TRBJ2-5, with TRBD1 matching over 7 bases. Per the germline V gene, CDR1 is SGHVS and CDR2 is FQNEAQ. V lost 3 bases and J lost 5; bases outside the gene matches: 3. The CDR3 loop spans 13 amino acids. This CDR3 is CASSLGQSETQYF. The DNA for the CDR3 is TGTGCCAGCAGCTTGGGACAGAGCGAGACCCAGTACTTC. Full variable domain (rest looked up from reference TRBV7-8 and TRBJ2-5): GAGVSQSPRYKVAKRGQDVALRCDPISGHVSLFWYQQALGQGPEFLTYFQNEAQLDKSGLPSDRFFAERPEGSVSTLKIQRTQQEDSAVYLCASSLGQSETQYFGPGTRLLVL.